This T cell receptor (beta chain) was obtained from a study of T-cell reconstitution after alpha-beta-depleted transplantation in children. Germline V gene sequence: CDR1 SQVTM, CDR2 ANQGSEA. Trimming cost V 3 bases and J 1 base, with 9 bases left between them. This CDR3 is 13 amino acids long. Preparation of the TCRbeta library involved a method that used unique molecular identifiers. In TCRdb, the PCR reads were re-called with MiXCR into one record per CDR3 protein. This table has 490,000 or so distinct CDR3 sequences, 12% appearing once. This specimen consisted of PBMCs from the stem cell graft donor, obtained from the stem cell graft. The chain recombines TRBV29-1 with TRBJ2-5; D is unresolved. The sequence was obtained from a human donor who donated a stem cell graft to a child with combined immunodeficiency. The CDR3 bases are TGCAGCGTTGATCGACCGGGCCAAGAGACCCAGTACTTC. Its translation: CSVDRPGQETQYF.